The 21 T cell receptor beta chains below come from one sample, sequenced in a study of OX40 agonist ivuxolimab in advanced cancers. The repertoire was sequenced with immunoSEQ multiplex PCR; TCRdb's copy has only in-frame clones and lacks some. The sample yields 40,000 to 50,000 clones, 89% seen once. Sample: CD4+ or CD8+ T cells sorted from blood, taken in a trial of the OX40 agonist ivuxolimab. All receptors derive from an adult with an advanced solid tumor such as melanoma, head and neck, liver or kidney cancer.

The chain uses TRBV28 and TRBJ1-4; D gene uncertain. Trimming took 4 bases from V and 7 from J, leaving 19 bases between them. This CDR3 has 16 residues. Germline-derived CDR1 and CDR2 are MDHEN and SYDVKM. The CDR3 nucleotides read TGTGCCAGCAGTTCCCTTGAGTCGAGGGAGGGTGAAAAACTGTTTTTT. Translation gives CASSSLESREGEKLFF.

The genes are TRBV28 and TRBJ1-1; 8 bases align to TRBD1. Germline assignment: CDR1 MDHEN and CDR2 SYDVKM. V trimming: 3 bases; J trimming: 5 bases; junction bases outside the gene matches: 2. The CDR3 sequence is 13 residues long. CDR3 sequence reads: CASSFRGLTEAFF. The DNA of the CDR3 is TGTGCCAGCAGTTTCAGGGGGCTTACTGAAGCTTTCTTT.

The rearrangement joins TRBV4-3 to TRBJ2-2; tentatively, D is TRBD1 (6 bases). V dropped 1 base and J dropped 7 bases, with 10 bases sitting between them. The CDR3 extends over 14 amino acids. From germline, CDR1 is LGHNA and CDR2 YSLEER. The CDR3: CASSQVGGYGELFF. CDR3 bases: TGCGCCAGCAGCCAAGTTGGGGGCTACGGGGAGCTGTTTTTT.

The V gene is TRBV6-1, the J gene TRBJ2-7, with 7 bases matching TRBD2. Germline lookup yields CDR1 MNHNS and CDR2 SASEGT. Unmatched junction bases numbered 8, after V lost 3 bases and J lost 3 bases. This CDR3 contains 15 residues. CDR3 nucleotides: TGTGCCAGCAGTGAGGGAGGGGAGGGCTTCTACGAGCAGTACTTC. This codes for CASSEGGEGFYEQYF.

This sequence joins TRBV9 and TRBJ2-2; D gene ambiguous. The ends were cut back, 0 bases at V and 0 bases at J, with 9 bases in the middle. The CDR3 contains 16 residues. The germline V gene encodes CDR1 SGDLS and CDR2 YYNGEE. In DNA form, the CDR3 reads TGTGCCAGCAGCGTAGTTGCCGATGCGAACACCGGGGAGCTGTTTTTT. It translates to CASSVVADANTGELFF.

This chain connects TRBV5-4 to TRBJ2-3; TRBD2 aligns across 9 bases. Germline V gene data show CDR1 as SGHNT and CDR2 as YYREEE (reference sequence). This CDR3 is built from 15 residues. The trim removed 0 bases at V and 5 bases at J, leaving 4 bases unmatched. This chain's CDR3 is CASSLAVRGGDTQYF. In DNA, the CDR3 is TGTGCCAGCAGCTTGGCCGTGCGGGGGGGAGATACGCAGTATTTT.

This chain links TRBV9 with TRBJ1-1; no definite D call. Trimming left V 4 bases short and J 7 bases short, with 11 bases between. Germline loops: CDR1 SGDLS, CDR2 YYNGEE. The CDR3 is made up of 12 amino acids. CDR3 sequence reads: CASSPSLGEAFF. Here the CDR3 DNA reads TGTGCCAGCAGCCCATCCCTGGGTGAAGCTTTCTTT. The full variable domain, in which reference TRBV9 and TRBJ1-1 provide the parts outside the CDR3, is DSGVTQTPKHLITATGQRVTLRCSPRSGDLSVYWYQQSLDQGLQFLIQYYNGEERAKGNILERFSAQQFPDLHSELNLSSLELGDSALYFCASSPSLGEAFFGQGTRLTVV.

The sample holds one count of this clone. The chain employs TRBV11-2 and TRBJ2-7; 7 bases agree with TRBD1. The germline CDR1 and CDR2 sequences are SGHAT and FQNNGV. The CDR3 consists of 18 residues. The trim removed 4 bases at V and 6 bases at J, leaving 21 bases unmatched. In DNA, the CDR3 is TGTGCCAGCAGCTCCGTTATAAGCCAATGGAAGACAGGGCTCGAGCAGTACTTC. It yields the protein CASSSVISQWKTGLEQYF.

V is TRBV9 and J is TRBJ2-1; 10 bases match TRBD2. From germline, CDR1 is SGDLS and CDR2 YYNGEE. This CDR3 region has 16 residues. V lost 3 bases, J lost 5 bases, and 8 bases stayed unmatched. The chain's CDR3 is CASSGSWTSGDNEQFF. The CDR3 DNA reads TGTGCCAGCAGCGGGAGTTGGACTAGCGGCGACAATGAGCAGTTCTTC.

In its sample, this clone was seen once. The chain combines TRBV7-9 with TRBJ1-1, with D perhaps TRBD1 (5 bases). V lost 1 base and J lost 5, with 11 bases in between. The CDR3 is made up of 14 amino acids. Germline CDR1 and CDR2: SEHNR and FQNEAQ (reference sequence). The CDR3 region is CASSLGGSGTEAFF. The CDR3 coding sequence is TGTGCCAGCAGCTTAGGGGGCAGTGGGACTGAAGCTTTCTTT.

For the CDR3, the DNA is TGCGCCAGCAGCCAAGACCGGGGGAATTACGAGCAGTACTTC. Residues: CASSQDRGNYEQYF. The genes are TRBV4-3 and TRBJ2-7, with D possibly matching TRBD2 (6 bases). The CDR3 extends over 14 amino acids. Looked up from germline, CDR1 is LGHNA and CDR2 is YSLEER. V gave up 0 bases and J gave up 4 bases, with 10 bases separating them.

This chain's CDR3 is CASSEAGLLEQFF. In DNA form, the CDR3 reads TGTGCCAGCAGTGAAGCCGGACTGTTAGAGCAGTTCTTC. The rearrangement joins TRBV2 to TRBJ2-1; a possible D gene is TRBD2 (5 bases). The CDR3 sequence is 13 residues long. Germline CDR1 is SNHLY and CDR2 is FYNNEI. V was clipped by 0 bases and J by 10 bases, with 10 bases between them.

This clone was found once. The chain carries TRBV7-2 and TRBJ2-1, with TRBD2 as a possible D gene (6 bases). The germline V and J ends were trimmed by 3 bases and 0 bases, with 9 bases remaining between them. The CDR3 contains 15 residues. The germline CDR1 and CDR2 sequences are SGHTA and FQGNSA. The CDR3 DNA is TGTGCCAGCAGCTTTGACGGGAGCTCCTACAATGAGCAGTTCTTC. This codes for CASSFDGSSYNEQFF. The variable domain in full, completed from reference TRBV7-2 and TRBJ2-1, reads GAGVSQSPSNKVTEKGKDVELRCDPISGHTALYWYRQSLGQGLEFLIYFQGNSAPDKSGLPSDRFSAERTGGSVSTLTIQRTQQEDSAVYLCASSFDGSSYNEQFFGPGTRLTVL.

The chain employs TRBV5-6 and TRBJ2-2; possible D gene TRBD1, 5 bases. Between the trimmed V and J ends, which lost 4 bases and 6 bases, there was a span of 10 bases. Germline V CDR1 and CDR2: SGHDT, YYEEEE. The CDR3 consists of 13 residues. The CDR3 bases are TGTGCCAGCAGCGCAGGGTTGGCCGGGGAGCTGTTTTTT. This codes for CASSAGLAGELFF.

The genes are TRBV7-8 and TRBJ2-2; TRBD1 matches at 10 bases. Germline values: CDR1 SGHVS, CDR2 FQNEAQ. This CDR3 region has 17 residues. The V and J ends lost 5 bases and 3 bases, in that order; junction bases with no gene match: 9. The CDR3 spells CASSLKRDRGDTGELFF. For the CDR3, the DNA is TGTGCCAGCAGCCTGAAGCGGGACAGGGGAGACACCGGGGAGCTGTTTTTT.

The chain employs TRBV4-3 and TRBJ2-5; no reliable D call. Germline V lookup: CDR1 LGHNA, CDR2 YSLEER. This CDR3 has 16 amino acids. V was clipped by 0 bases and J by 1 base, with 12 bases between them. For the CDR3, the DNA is TGCGCCAGCAGCCAAGATCCCTTGTCGGCCCAAGAGACCCAGTACTTC. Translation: CASSQDPLSAQETQYF.

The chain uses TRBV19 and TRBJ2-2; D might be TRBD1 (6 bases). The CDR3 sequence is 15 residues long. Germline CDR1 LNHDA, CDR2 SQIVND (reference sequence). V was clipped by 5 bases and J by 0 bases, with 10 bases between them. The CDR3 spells CASSPGTTNTGELFF. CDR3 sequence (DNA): TGTGCCAGTAGTCCCGGGACAACGAACACCGGGGAGCTGTTTTTT.

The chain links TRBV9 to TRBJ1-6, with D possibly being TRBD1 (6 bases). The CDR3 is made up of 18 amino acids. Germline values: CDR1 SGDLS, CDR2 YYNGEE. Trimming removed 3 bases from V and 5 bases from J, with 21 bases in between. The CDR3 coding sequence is TGTGCCAGCAGCGCATCTAGGGGGGGGTACCGGAATAATTCACCCCTCCACTTT. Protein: CASSASRGGYRNNSPLHF.

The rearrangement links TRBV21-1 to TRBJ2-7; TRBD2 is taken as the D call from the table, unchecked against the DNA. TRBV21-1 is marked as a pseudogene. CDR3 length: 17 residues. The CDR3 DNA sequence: TGTGCCAGCAGCAACAAACCTGGACGGACGGGGATCTACGAGCAGTACTTC. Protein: CASSNKPGRTGIYEQYF.

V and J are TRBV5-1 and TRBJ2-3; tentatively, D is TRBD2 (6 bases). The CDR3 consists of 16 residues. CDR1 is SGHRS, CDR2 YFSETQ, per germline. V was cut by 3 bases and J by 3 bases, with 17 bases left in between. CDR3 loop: CASSSLGGVLTDTQYF. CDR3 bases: TGCGCCAGCAGCTCCCTCGGCGGGGTCCTAACAGATACGCAGTATTTT.

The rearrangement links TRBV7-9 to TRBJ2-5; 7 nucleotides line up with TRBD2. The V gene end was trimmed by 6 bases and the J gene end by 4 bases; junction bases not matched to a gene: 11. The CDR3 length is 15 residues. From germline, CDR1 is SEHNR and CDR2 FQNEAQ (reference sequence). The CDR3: CASRQHFGEGETQYF. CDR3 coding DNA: TGTGCCAGCAGACAACACTTCGGGGAGGGAGAGACCCAGTACTTC.